This T cell receptor beta chain emerged from a study of T cell responses to AZD1222 COVID-19 vaccine. Study observations and caveats: Nearly half of spike-specific TCRs reportedly target unmutated variant regions. At 160-218 and 743-854, vaccine-associated CD4 TCRs were dominant, and they spanned spike.

Regarding this clone: Its antigen remains unknown.

Deletions cut 2 bases from V and 2 bases from J, with 12 bases between. Germline CDR1 SGHTA, CDR2 FQGTGA. CDR3 length: 15 residues. Produced via immunoSEQ multiplex PCR; TCRdb's table is partial and in-frame only. Counted here are around 150,000 clones, 85% occurring once; the ten biggest clones make up approximately 8%. The receptor was derived from an adult who received the MenACWY meningococcal vaccine as a control. The chain has TRBV7-3 and TRBJ1-1; a possible D gene is TRBD1 (5 bases). The material was peripheral blood, obtained 28 days after the second dose of the MenACWY control vaccine. CDR3 sequence (DNA): TGTGCCAGCAGCTTATCCCAGGGTCCTAACACTGAAGCTTTCTTT. This encodes CASSLSQGPNTEAFF.